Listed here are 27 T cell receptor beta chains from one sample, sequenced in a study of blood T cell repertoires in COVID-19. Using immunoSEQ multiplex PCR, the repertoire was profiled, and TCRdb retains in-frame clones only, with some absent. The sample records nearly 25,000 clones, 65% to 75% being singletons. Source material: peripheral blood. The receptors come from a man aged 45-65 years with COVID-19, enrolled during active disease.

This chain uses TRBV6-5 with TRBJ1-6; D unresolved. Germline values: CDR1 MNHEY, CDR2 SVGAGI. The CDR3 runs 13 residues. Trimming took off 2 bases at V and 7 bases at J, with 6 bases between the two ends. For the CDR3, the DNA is TGTGCCAGCAGTTACGGCCTGAATTCACCCCTCCACTTT. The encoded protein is CASSYGLNSPLHF.

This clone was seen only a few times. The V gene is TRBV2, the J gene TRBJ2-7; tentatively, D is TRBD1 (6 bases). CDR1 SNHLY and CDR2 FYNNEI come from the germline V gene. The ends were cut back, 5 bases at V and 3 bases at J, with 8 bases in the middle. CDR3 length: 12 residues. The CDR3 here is CASSLGGYEQYF. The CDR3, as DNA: TGTGCCAGCAGTCTAGGGGGCTACGAGCAGTACTTC.

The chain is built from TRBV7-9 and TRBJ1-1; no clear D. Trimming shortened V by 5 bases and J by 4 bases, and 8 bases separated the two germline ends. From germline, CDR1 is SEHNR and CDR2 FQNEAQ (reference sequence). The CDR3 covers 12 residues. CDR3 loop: CASSLRSTEAFF. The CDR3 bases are TGTGCCAGCAGCCTTCGGTCCACTGAAGCTTTCTTT.

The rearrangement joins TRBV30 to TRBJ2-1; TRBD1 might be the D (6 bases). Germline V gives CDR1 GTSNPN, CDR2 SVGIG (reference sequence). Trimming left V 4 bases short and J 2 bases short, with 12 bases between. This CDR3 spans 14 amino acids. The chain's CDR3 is CAWIRGTPYNEQFF. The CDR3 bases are TGTGCCTGGATAAGGGGGACCCCCTACAATGAGCAGTTCTTC.

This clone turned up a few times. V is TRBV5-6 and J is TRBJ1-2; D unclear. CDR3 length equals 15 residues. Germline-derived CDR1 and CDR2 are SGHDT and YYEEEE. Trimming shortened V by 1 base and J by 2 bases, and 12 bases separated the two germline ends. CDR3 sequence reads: CASSLTDFGNYGYTF. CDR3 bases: TGTGCCAGCAGCTTGACAGATTTCGGAAACTATGGCTACACCTTC.

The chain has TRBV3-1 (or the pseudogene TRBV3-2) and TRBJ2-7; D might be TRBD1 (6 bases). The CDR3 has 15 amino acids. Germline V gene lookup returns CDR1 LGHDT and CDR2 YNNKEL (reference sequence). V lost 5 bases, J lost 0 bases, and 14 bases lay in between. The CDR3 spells CASSAGQQSSYEQYF. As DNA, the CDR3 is TGTGCCAGCAGCGCCGGACAGCAGAGCTCCTACGAGCAGTACTTC.

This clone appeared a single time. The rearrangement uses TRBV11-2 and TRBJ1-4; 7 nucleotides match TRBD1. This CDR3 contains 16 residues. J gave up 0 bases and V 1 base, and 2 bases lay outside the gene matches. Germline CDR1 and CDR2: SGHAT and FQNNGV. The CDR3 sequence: CASSLATGATNEKLFF. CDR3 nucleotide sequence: TGTGCCAGCAGCTTAGCTACAGGGGCAACTAATGAAAAACTGTTTTTT.

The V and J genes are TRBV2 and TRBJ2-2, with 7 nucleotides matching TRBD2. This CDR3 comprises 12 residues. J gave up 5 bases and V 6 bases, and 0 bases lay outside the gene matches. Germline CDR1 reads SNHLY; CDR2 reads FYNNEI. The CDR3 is CASRGGTGELFF. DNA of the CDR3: TGTGCCAGCAGGGGGGGGACCGGGGAGCTGTTTTTT.

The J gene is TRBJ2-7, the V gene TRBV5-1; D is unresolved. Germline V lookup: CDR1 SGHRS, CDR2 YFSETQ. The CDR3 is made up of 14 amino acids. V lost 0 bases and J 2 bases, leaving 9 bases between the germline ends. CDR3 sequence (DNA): TGCGCCAGCAGCTTGGCGGTGGTACCCTACGAGCAGTACTTC. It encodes CASSLAVVPYEQYF.

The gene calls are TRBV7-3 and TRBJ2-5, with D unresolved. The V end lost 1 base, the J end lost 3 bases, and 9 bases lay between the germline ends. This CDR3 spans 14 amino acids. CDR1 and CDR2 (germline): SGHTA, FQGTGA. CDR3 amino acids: CASSLSFAEETQYF. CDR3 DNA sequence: TGTGCCAGCAGCTTAAGTTTCGCGGAAGAGACCCAGTACTTC.

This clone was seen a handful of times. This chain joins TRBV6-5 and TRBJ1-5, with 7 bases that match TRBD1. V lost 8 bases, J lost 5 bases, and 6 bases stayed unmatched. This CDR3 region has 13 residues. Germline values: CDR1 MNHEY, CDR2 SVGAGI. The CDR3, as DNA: TGTGCCAGCTCGACAGGGAATTATCAGCCCCAGCATTTT. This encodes CASSTGNYQPQHF.

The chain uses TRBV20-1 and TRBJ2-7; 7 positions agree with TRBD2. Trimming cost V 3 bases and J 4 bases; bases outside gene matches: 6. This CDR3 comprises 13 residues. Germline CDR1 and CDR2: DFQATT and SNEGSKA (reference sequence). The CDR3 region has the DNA TGCAGTGCTAGTCCTAGCGGAGATTACGAGCAGTACTTC. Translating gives CSASPSGDYEQYF.

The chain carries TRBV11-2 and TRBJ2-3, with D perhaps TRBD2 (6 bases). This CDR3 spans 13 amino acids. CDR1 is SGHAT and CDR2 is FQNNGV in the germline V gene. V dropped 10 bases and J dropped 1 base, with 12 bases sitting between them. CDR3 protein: CATLASGTDTQYF. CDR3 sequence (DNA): TGTGCCACTTTGGCTAGCGGCACAGATACGCAGTATTTT.

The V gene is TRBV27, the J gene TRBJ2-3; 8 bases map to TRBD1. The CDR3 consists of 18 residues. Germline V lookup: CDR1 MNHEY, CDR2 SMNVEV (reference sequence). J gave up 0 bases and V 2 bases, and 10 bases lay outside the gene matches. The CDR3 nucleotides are TGTGCCAGCAGTTTAACCAGGGGGCTTCTCTCTAGCACAGATACGCAGTATTTT. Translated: CASSLTRGLLSSTDTQYF.

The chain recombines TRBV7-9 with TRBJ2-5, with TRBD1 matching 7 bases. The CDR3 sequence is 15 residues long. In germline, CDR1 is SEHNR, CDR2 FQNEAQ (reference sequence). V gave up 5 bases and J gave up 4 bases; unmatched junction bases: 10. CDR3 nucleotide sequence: TGTGCCAGCAGCACAGGACAGGCCGGAGGAGAGACCCAGTACTTC. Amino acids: CASSTGQAGGETQYF.

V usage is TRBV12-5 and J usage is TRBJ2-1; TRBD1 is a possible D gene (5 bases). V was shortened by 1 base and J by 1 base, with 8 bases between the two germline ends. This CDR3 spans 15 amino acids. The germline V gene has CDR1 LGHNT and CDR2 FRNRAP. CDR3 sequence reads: CASGLGQGSYNEQFF. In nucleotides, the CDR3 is TGTGCTAGTGGTTTGGGTCAGGGATCCTACAATGAGCAGTTCTTC.

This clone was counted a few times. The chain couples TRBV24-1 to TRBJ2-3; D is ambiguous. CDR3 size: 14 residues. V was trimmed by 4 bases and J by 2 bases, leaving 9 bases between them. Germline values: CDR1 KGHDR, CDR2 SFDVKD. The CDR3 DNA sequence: TGTGCCACCAGTGACCCAGGATTCACAGATACGCAGTATTTT. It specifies CATSDPGFTDTQYF.

The CDR3 reads CASSQGGTGGDYGYTF. CDR3 DNA sequence: TGTGCCAGCAGCCAAGGGGGGACAGGGGGCGACTATGGCTACACCTTC. The chain joins TRBV4-2 to TRBJ1-2; 12 bases line up with TRBD1. CDR3 length: 16 amino acids. Germline assignment: CDR1 LGHNA and CDR2 YNFKEQ. Unmatched junction bases numbered 3, after V lost 1 base and J lost 3 bases.

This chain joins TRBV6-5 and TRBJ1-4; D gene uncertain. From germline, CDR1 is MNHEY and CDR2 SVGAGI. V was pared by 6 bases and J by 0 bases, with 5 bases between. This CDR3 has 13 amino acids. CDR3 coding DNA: TGTGCCAGCAGGGCGGCAACTAATGAAAAACTGTTTTTT. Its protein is CASRAATNEKLFF.

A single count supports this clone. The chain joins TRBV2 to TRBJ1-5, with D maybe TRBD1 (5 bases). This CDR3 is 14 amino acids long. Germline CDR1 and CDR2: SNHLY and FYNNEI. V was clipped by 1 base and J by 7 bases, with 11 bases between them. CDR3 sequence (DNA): TGTGCCAGCAGTGAAGGGGGCGCGGAGCAGCCCCAGCATTTT. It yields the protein CASSEGGAEQPQHF.

CDR3 coding DNA: TGTGCCAGCAGCTTTACTAGCGGGGAGGGGGCGCAGTATTTT. Its translation is CASSFTSGEGAQYF. The chain employs TRBV11-2 and TRBJ2-3; 10 nucleotides agree with TRBD2. V was pared by 3 bases and J by 10 bases, with 7 bases of the junction left unmatched. Germline CDR1 SGHAT, CDR2 FQNNGV. The CDR3 length is 14 residues.

For the CDR3, the DNA is TGTGCCAGTAGTATAGGGGGGGAGAACACTGAAGCTTTCTTT. This codes for CASSIGGENTEAFF. The chain links TRBV19 to TRBJ1-1; D may be TRBD1 (5 bases). The V end was cut by 1 base, the J end by 1 base, with 7 bases between. Germline V gene sequence: CDR1 LNHDA, CDR2 SQIVND (reference sequence). This CDR3 is built from 14 residues.

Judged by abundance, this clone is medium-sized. The CDR3 DNA sequence: TGTGCCAGCAGTCCGGGTCAAATACCCCAGCATTTT. This gives the protein CASSPGQIPQHF. The rearrangement uses TRBV6-2 or TRBV6-3 and TRBJ1-5; D remains ambiguous. This CDR3 has 12 amino acids. V lost 5 bases and J lost 10, with 12 bases in between. The germline CDR1 and CDR2 sequences are MNHEY and SVGEGT.

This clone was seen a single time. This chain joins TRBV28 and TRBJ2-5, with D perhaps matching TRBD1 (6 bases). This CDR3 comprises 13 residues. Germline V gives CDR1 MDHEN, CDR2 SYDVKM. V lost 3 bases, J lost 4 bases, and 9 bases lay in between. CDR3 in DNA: TGTGCCAGCAGTTTGGTGGGGGCAGAGACCCAGTACTTC. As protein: CASSLVGAETQYF.

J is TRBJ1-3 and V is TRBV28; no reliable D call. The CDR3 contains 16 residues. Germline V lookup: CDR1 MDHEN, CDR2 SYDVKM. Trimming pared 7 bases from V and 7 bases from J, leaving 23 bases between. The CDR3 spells CASNSWGDVGGNTIYF. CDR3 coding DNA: TGTGCCAGCAACTCATGGGGAGACGTTGGAGGGAACACCATATATTTT.

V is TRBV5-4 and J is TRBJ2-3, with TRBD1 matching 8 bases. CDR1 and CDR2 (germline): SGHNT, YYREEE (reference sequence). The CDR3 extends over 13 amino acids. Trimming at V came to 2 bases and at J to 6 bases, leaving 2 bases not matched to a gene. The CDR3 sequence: CASSLNRGDTQYF. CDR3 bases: TGTGCCAGCAGCTTAAACAGGGGGGATACGCAGTATTTT.

CDR3 region: CATSQRDSGYGYTF. The DNA for the CDR3 is TGTGCCACCAGTCAAAGGGACAGCGGCTATGGCTACACCTTC. The chain links TRBV24-1 to TRBJ1-2, with TRBD1 identical over 7 bases. The CDR3 contains 14 residues. From germline, CDR1 is KGHDR and CDR2 SFDVKD. V shed 6 bases and J 4 bases; nucleotides not matched to a gene: 7.